These 20 T cell receptor beta chains were sequenced from one sample in a study of Graves' ophthalmopathy and Graves' hyperthyroidism. Researchers took RNA transcripts and amplified TCR beta CDR3 regions from them. In the first round, RT-PCR was carried out with HTBI primers, and a multiplex PCR formed the second round. In TCRdb, the multiplex PCR reads were re-called with MiXCR into one record per CDR3 protein. There are about 420,000 distinct CDR3 sequences in the sample; around 20% occur only once, and under 3% lies in the top ten. The sample comprised peripheral blood. The receptors shown here come from a woman under 30 with stable Graves' hyperthyroidism.

This clonotype has a count of ten or more. The J gene is TRBJ2-5, the V gene TRBV6-2 or TRBV6-3, with D possibly matching TRBD2 (6 bases). Germline V CDR1 and CDR2: MNHEY, SVGEGT. V lost 0 bases to trimming and J lost 5 bases, with 13 bases between them. This CDR3 spans 15 amino acids. This CDR3 is CASSYSNEGGETQYF. The CDR3 bases are TGTGCCAGCAGTTACTCGAACGAGGGAGGTGAGACCCAGTACTTC.

Many counts were recorded for this clonotype. J is TRBJ2-5 and V is TRBV20-1, with 9 bases aligning to TRBD2. The CDR3 is 14 residues long. CDR1 DFQATT and CDR2 SNEGSKA come from the germline V gene (reference sequence). V was pared by 8 bases and J by 0 bases, with 7 bases of the junction left unmatched. As DNA, the CDR3 is TGCAGTCCCTGGACTAGCGAGTACCAAGAGACCCAGTACTTC. Its translation: CSPWTSEYQETQYF.

This clonotype was detected ten times or more. This chain joins TRBV11-2 and TRBJ2-7; weak D call: TRBD2 (5 bases). V lost 5 bases to trimming and J lost 3 bases, with 14 bases between them. This CDR3 spans 14 amino acids. The germline gives CDR1 SGHAT, CDR2 FQNNGV. As DNA, the CDR3 is TGTGCCAGCAGCCGAGATAGCGAAATCTACGAGCAGTACTTC. Residues: CASSRDSEIYEQYF. Drawing the rest from reference TRBV11-2 and TRBJ2-7, the complete variable domain is EAGVAQSPRYKIIEKRQSVAFWCNPISGHATLYWYQQILGQGPKLLIQFQNNGVVDDSQLPKDRFSAERLKGVDSTLKIQPAKLEDSAVYLCASSRDSEIYEQYFGPGTRLTVT.

On this clonotype itself: No conserved phenylalanine or tryptophan ends this CDR3, so it is likely a read error. It is unclear where the CDR3 begins or ends on the DNA, so no DNA is shown, and the CDR3 is as TCRdb lists it. The J gene is TRBJ1-5, the V gene TRBV6-2 or TRBV6-3; the table's TRBD1 call for D was not verified on the DNA. CDR1 and CDR2 (germline): MNHEY, SVGEGT. The CDR3 spans 18 amino acids, including both terminal residues. CDR3 amino acids: CASSIIFWGAFSNQPQQL.

This clonotype was detected many times. This chain joins TRBV12-3 or TRBV12-4 and TRBJ1-1; 7 positions match TRBD1. CDR3 length: 13 residues. The V and J ends lost 6 bases and 9 bases, in that order; junction bases with no gene match: 10. The CDR3 is CASSYGQASQAFF. The CDR3 nucleotides read TGTGCCAGCAGCTATGGACAGGCAAGCCAAGCTTTCTTT.

This clonotype has ten or more counts. The V and J genes are TRBV7-2 and TRBJ1-1; D is uncertain. The germline V and J ends were trimmed by 4 bases and 4 bases, with 22 bases remaining between them. Germline CDR1 is SGHTA and CDR2 is FQGNSA. The CDR3 runs to 17 residues. The CDR3 is CASSYHPSGALITEAFF. CDR3 nucleotide sequence: TGTGCCAGCAGCTACCATCCTTCAGGTGCCCTAATCACTGAAGCTTTCTTT.

This clonotype was seen ten or more times. The J gene is TRBJ2-5, the V gene TRBV3-1; 9 bases match TRBD2. Germline assignment: CDR1 LGHDT and CDR2 YNNKEL (reference sequence). The CDR3 consists of 16 residues. The ends lost 3 bases at V and 4 bases at J; junction bases unmatched: 9. The CDR3 protein is CASSQGLAGKRETQYF. Written as DNA, the CDR3 is TGTGCCAGCAGCCAGGGTCTAGCGGGAAAGAGAGAGACCCAGTACTTC.

The sample holds many counts of this clonotype. The rearrangement links TRBV6-2 or TRBV6-3 to TRBJ1-2, with 8 positions matching TRBD1. This CDR3 has 17 amino acids. Trimming at V came to 0 bases and at J to 3 bases, leaving 9 bases not matched to a gene. Germline V CDR1 and CDR2: MNHEY, SVGEGT. The CDR3 is CASSYSILDREDYGYTF. Here the CDR3 DNA reads TGTGCCAGCAGTTACTCGATACTGGACAGGGAGGACTATGGCTACACCTTC.

Many counts were recorded for this clonotype. This chain connects TRBV7-2 to TRBJ2-7; D may correspond to TRBD1 or TRBD2 (5 bases each). The CDR3 runs to 14 residues. Germline lookup yields CDR1 SGHTA and CDR2 FQGNSA. With 2 bases removed from V and 3 bases from J, the gap between germline ends came to 11 bases. The CDR3 DNA sequence: TGTGCCAGCAGCTTATTGCCGGGACGCTACGAGCAGTACTTC. Protein product: CASSLLPGRYEQYF.

This clonotype showed up many times. J is TRBJ1-2 and V is TRBV20-1; D is unclear. Germline V gene sequence: CDR1 DFQATT, CDR2 SNEGSKA (reference sequence). The CDR3 loop spans 14 amino acids. V lost 0 bases and J lost 7, with 15 bases in between. CDR3 protein: CSARDEAAWGGYTF. DNA for the CDR3: TGCAGTGCTAGAGATGAGGCTGCTTGGGGTGGCTACACCTTC.

This clonotype was seen many times. This sequence joins TRBV5-1 and TRBJ2-7; maybe TRBD1 (5 bases). V was clipped by 5 bases and J by 3 bases, with 15 bases between them. The CDR3 runs 14 residues. CDR1 SGHRS and CDR2 YFSETQ come from the germline V gene. CDR3 nucleotide sequence: TGCGCCAGCAGTCCTACAGGTATGGACTACGAGCAGTACTTC. Amino acids: CASSPTGMDYEQYF. The full variable domain, with the rest looked up from reference TRBV5-1 and TRBJ2-7, is KAGVTQTPRYLIKTRGQQVTLSCSPISGHRSVSWYQQTPGQGLQFLFEYFSETQRNKGNFPGRFSGRQFSNSRSEMNVSTLELGDSALYLCASSPTGMDYEQYFGPGTRLTVT.

This clonotype was counted ten times or more. The chain is built from TRBV15 and TRBJ2-5; 9 bases are shared with TRBD2. V shed 0 bases and J 6 bases; nucleotides not matched to a gene: 8. Germline lookup yields CDR1 LNHNV and CDR2 YYDKDF (reference sequence). The CDR3 spans 16 residues. Here the CDR3 reads CATSRDRSGSRQTQYF. The DNA for the CDR3 is TGTGCCACCAGCAGAGATCGTAGCGGGAGTAGGCAGACCCAGTACTTC.

The table lists this clonotype with a few counts. The chain joins TRBV29-1 to TRBJ2-1; 10 positions agree with TRBD2. This CDR3 spans 17 amino acids. V lost 3 bases, J lost 4 bases, and 12 bases stayed unmatched. CDR1 and CDR2 from the germline V gene are SQVTM and ANQGSEA. CDR3 coding DNA: TGCAGCGTTGAGGTATTAGGGCTAGCGGGAGCTTACAATGAGCAGTTCTTC. Translated, it gives CSVEVLGLAGAYNEQFF.

This clonotype has at least ten counts. The gene calls are TRBV9 and TRBJ1-6; 10 nucleotides line up with TRBD1. Germline CDR1 SGDLS, CDR2 YYNGEE. The trim removed 4 bases at V and 9 bases at J, leaving 4 bases unmatched. This CDR3 comprises 14 residues. This CDR3 is CASSSRDRGSPLHF. CDR3 in DNA: TGTGCCAGCAGCAGCCGGGACAGGGGTTCACCCCTCCACTTT.

This chain connects TRBV27 to TRBJ1-5; D is possibly TRBD1 (6 bases). The CDR3 runs to 15 residues. Germline V gene sequence: CDR1 MNHEY, CDR2 SMNVEV (reference sequence). Trimming stripped 2 bases from V and 5 bases from J, with 13 bases between. CDR3 coding DNA: TGTGCCAGCAGTTTAAGCAGGGGAGTGGATCAGCCCCAGCATTTT. The encoded protein is CASSLSRGVDQPQHF.

This clonotype was counted many times. V and J are TRBV29-1 and TRBJ2-7; the match to TRBD1 covers 7 bases. The CDR3 length is 11 residues. Trimming at V came to 7 bases and at J to 4 bases, leaving 4 bases not matched to a gene. The germline V gene has CDR1 SQVTM and CDR2 ANQGSEA. The chain's CDR3 is CSAETGYEQYF. In DNA, the CDR3 is TGCAGCGCCGAGACAGGGTACGAGCAGTACTTC.

J is TRBJ1-6 and V is TRBV12-3 or TRBV12-4; D uncertain. CDR3 size: 14 residues. The V end lost 5 bases, the J end lost 10 bases, and 15 bases lay between the germline ends. This CDR3 is CASSHDPLGSPLHF. Written as DNA, the CDR3 is TGTGCCAGCAGTCATGATCCGCTCGGGTCACCCCTCCACTTT.

This clonotype was recorded a few times. The chain carries TRBV30 and TRBJ2-2; D is perhaps TRBD1 (6 bases). The CDR3 contains 14 residues. Germline loops: CDR1 GTSNPN, CDR2 SVGIG (reference sequence). Trimming cost V 4 bases and J 0 bases, with 9 bases left between them. CDR3 DNA: TGTGCCTGGACCGGGACAACGAACACCGGGGAGCTGTTTTTT. This codes for CAWTGTTNTGELFF.

The table lists this clonotype with a few counts. The chain carries TRBV7-2 and TRBJ1-6; 7 bases line up with TRBD1. V lost 5 bases and J lost 9; bases outside the gene matches: 7. The CDR3 runs to 14 residues. Germline V gene sequence: CDR1 SGHTA, CDR2 FQGNSA. In DNA, the CDR3 is TGTGCCAGCAGCCCCGGGTCAGGGGGTTCACCCCTCCACTTT. Its translation is CASSPGSGGSPLHF. Full variable domain (remainder filled in from reference TRBV7-2 and TRBJ1-6): GAGVSQSPSNKVTEKGKDVELRCDPISGHTALYWYRQSLGQGLEFLIYFQGNSAPDKSGLPSDRFSAERTGGSVSTLTIQRTQQEDSAVYLCASSPGSGGSPLHFGNGTRLTVT.

In its sample, this clonotype was seen many times. The V and J genes are TRBV7-3 and TRBJ1-1; D is unresolved. There are 13 residues in the CDR3. Deletions cut 8 bases from V and 2 bases from J, with 12 bases between. The V gene's germline CDR1 is SGHTA and CDR2 FQGTGA. CDR3 DNA: TGTGCCAGCGCCTATGCGGGAAACACTGAAGCTTTCTTT. This sequence encodes CASAYAGNTEAFF.